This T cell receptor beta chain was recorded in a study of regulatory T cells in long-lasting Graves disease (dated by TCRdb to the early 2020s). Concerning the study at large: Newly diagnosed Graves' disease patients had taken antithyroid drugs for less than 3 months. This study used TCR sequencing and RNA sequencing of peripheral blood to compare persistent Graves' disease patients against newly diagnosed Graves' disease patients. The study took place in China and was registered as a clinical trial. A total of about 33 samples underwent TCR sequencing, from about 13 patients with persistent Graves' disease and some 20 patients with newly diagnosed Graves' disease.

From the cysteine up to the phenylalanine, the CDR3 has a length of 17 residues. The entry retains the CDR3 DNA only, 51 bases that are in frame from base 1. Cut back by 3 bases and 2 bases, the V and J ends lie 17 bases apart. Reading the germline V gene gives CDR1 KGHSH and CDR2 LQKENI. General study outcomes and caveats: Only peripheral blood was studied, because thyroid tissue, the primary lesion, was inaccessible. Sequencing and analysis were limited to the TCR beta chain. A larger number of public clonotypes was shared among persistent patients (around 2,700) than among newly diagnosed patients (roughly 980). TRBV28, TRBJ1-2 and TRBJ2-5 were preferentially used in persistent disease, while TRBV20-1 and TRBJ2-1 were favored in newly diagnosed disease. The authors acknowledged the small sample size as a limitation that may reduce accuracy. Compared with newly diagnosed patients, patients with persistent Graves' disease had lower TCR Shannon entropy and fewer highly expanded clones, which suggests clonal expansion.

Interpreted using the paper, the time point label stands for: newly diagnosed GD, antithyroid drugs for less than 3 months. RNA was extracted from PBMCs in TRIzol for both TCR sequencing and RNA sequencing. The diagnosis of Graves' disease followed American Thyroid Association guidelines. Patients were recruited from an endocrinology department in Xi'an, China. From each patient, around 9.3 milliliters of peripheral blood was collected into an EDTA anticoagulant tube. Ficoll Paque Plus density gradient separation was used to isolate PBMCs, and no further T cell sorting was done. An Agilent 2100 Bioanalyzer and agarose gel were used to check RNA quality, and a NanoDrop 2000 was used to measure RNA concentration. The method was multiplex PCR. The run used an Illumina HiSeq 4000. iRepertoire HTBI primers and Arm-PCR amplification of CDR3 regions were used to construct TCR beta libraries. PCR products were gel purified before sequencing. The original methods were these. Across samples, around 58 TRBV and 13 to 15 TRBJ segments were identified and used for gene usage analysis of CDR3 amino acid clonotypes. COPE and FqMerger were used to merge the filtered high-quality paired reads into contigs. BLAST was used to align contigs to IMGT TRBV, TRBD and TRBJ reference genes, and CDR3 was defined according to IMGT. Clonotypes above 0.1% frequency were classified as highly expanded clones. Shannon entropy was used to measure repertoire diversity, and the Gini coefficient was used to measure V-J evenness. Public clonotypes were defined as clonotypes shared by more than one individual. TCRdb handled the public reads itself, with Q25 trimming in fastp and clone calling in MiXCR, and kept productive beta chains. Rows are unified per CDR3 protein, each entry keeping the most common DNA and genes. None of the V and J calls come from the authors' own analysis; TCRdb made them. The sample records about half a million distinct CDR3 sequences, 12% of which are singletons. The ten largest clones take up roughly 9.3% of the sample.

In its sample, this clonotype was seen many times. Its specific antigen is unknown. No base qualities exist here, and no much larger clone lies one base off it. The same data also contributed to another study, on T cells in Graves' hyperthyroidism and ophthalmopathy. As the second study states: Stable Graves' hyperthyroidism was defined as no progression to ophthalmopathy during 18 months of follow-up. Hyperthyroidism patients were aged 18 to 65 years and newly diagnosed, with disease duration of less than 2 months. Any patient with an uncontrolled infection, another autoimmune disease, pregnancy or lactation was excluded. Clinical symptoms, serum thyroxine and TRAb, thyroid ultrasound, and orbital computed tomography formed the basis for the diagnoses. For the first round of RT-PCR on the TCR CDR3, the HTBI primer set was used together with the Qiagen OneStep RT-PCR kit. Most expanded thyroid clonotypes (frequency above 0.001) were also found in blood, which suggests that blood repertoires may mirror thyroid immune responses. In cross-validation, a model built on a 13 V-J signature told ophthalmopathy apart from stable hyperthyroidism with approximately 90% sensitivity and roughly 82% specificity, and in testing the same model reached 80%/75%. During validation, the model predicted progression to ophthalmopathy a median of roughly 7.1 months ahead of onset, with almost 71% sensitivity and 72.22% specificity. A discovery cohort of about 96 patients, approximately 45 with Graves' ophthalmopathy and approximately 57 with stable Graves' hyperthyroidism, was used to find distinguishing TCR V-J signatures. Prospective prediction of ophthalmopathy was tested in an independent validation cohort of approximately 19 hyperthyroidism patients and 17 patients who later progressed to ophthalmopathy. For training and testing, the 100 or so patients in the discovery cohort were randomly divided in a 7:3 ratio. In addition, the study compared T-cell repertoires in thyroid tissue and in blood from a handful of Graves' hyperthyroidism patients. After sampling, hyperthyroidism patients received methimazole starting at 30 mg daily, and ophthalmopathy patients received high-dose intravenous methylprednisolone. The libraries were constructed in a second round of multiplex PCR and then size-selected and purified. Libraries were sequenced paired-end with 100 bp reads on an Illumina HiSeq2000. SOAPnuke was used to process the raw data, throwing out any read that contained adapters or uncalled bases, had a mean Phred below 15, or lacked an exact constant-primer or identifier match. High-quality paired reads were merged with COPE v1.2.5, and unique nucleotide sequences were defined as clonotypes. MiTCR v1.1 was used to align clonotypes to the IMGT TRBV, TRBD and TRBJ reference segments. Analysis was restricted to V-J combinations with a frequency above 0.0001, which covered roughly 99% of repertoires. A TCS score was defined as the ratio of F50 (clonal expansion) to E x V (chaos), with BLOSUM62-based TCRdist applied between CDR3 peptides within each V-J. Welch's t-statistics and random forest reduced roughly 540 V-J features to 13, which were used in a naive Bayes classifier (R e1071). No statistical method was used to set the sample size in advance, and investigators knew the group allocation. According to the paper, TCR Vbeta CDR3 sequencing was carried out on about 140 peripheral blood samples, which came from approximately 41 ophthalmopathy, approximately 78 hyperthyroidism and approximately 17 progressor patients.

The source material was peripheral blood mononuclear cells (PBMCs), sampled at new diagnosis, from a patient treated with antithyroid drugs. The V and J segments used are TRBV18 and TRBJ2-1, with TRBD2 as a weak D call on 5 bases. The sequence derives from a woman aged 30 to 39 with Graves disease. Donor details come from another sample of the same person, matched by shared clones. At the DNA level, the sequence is TGTGCCAGCTCACCGTCGGACGGACTTACCGCCTACAATGAGCAGTTCTTC. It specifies CASSPSDGLTAYNEQFF.